This TCR beta chain was retrieved from a study of blood T cell repertoires in COVID-19. Across the whole study: Samples of COVID-19 (acute and convalescent) were obtained from the United States, Italy and Spain.

The CDR3 consists of 18 residues. The J segment lost 2 bases and the V segment lost 4 bases, leaving 7 bases of the junction unmatched. Germline assignment: CDR1 MGHRA and CDR2 YSYEKL. Authors' methods: Reference gene primers were amplified, and this amplification served to estimate nucleated cell counts. The protocol was immunoSEQ multiplex PCR, while the TCRdb copy is restricted to in-frame clones and leaves out a portion. V and J calls plus clone size are reproduced from that table; the DNA served to infer D and trimming. Among about 100,000 clones listed, about 90% were seen once. A few counts support this clone.

Sequenced material: peripheral blood. This sequence originates from a human donor in a cohort sampled during active COVID-19. The chain couples TRBV4-1 to TRBJ2-2; 13 nucleotides agree with TRBD2. The CDR3 here is CASSRGPGLAGNTGELFF. In nucleotides, the CDR3 is TGCGCCAGCAGCCGGGGGCCGGGACTAGCGGGAAACACCGGGGAGCTGTTTTTT.